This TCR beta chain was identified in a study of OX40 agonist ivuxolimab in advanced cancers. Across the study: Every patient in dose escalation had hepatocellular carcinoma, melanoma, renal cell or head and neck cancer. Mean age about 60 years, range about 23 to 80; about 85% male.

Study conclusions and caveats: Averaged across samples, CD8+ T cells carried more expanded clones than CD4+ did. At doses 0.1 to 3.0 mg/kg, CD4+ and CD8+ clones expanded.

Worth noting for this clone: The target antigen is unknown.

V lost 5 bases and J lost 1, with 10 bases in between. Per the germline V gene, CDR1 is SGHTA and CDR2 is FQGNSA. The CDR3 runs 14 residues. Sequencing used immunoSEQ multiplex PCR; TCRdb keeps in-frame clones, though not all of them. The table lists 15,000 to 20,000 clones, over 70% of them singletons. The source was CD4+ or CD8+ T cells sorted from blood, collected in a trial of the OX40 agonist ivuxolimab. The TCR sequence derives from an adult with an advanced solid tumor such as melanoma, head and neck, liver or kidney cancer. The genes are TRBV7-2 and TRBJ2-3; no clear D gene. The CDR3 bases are TGTGCCAGCAGCGTTATTGGGGGCACAGATACGCAGTATTTT. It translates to CASSVIGGTDTQYF. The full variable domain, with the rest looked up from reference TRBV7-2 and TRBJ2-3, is GAGVSQSPSNKVTEKGKDVELRCDPISGHTALYWYRQSLGQGLEFLIYFQGNSAPDKSGLPSDRFSAERTGGSVSTLTIQRTQQEDSAVYLCASSVIGGTDTQYFGPGTRLTVL.